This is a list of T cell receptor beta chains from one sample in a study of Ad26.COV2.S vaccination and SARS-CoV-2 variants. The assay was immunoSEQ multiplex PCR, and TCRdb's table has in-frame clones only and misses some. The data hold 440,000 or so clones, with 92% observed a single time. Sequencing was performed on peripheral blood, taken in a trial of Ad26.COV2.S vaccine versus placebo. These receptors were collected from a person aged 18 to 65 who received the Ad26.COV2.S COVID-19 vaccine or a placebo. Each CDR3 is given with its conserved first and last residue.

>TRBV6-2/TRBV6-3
CASSYGQNTEAFF
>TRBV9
CASSPGRNDLDEQFF
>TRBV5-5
CASSLAGGSNYGYTF
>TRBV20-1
CSASVDIVGLAGLLVDTQYF
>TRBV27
CASSLGMNTEAFF
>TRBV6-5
CATSTGSYEQYF
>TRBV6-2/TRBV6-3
CASSREYTEAFF
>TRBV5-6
CASSFGLAGGDTQYF
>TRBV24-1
CATSGQVYSTDTQYF
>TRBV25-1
CASRNMGSGGALHF
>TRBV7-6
CASSLGAGISGNTIYF
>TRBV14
CASSPPTGFAYEQYF
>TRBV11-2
CASSILNEQFF
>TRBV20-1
CNRGNTIYF
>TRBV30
CAWSVAQSLSTDTQYF
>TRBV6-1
CASSDPSTVTYEQYF
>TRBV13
CASSLFREELAYEQYF
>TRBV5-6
CASSLQGASTDTQYF
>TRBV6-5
CASSYRDSGYTF
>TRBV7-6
CASSPRQVSYEQYF
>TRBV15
CATSQVGGGGSEQFF
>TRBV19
CASSITGTTNNEQFF
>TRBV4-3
CASSHWGGRDYGYTF
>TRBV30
CAWSVVGSFGTEAFF
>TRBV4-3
CASTLDRGALYEQYF
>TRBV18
CASSPLSGNEQFF
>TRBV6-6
CASIFPKIWGGTEAFF
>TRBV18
CASSSGQGTEAFF
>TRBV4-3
CASSHSGQGHGYTF
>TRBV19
CASRHPTRPYEQYF
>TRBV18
CASSDTKTRHFPQHF
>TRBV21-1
CAISRGGGYEQYF
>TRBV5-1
CASSLDRANEKLFF
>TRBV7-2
CASSFPGNGYTF
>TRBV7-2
CASSLDGTGSTEAFF
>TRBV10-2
CASSEWPTPSGNQPQHF
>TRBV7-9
CASSPDRGPRQPQHF
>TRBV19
CASSRLAGGDTQYF
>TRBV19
CASGLLAGHYGYTF
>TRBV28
CASRPSDRVVWGYTF
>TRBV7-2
CASSFNLRDRGSGELFF
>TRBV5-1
CASTHRSSYNEQFF
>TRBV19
CASSWGGQGINEQFF
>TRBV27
CASSPSTGWNQPQHF
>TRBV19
CASSIVSGAVIGTEAFF
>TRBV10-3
CAISGPSGGARETQYF
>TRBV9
CASSVGGTASTDTQYF
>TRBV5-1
CASSLSRGVYYGYTF
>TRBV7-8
CASSHEALYGYTF
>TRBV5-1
CASSLDGTASYEQYF
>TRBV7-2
CASSRRGADTQYF
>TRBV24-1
CATRDRGSDTQYF
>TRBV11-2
CASSLIRTGTSNYGYTF
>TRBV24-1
CATGLGGWTDRTGELFF
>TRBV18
CASSPTGGKKYEQYF